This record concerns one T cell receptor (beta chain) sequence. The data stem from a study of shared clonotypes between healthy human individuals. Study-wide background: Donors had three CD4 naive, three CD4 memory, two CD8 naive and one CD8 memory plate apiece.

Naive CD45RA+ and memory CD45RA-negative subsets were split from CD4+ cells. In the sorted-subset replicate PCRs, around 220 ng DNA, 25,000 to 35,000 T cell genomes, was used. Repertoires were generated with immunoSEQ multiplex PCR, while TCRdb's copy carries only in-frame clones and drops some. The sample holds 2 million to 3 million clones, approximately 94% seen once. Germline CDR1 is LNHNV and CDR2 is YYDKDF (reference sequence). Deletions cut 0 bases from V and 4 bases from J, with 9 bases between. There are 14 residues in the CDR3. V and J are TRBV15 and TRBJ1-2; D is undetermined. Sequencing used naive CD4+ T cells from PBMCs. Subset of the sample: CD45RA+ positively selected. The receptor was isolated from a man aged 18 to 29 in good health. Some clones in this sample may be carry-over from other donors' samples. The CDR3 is CATSRDKEAYGYTF. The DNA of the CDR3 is TGTGCCACCAGCAGAGATAAGGAAGCCTATGGCTACACCTTC.